The next 29 T cell receptor beta chains were all read from a single sample in a study of T cells of healthy individuals. TCRdb reprocessed the 5' RACE reads via MiXCR and lists one record per CDR3 protein. Found here are about 96,000 distinct CDR3 sequences, 15% to 20% of them singletons; the top ten hold 6.2%. Every receptor here comes from a human donor in good health.

The V gene is TRBV7-2, the J gene TRBJ2-4; D not certain. The CDR3 extends over 12 amino acids. Germline loops: CDR1 SGHTA, CDR2 FQGNSA. Trimming removed 5 bases at V and 7 bases at J, with 9 bases between. The CDR3 coding sequence is TGTGCCAGCAGCCTAGGTTTTAACATTCAGTACTTC. Protein product: CASSLGFNIQYF.

This clonotype was picked up many times. The chain has TRBV9 and TRBJ1-4; TRBD1 might be the D (6 bases). Trimming removed 5 bases from V and 1 base from J, with 18 bases in between. The length of the CDR3 is 17 residues. The germline V gene encodes CDR1 SGDLS and CDR2 YYNGEE. CDR3: CASSATGDLRTNEKLFF. CDR3 nucleotides: TGTGCCAGCAGTGCGACAGGAGATTTGAGAACTAATGAAAAACTGTTTTTT.

In its sample, this clonotype was seen a few times. Written as DNA, the CDR3 is TGTGCCACCCGGGACAGTGCTAACTATGGCTACACCTTC. This codes for CATRDSANYGYTF. The gene calls are TRBV28 and TRBJ1-2, with TRBD1 matching 7 bases. Losses at the gene ends were 10 bases for V and 0 bases for J; bases not matched to a gene: 5. Germline V lookup: CDR1 MDHEN, CDR2 SYDVKM. The CDR3 totals 13 residues.

This clonotype was found many times. The rearrangement joins TRBV6-5 to TRBJ2-1; D gene unclear. The CDR3 has 14 residues. In germline, CDR1 is MNHEY, CDR2 SVGAGI. V was pared by 6 bases and J by 1 base, with 10 bases between. CDR3 sequence reads: CASRGMLSYNEQFF. CDR3 bases: TGTGCCAGCAGAGGAATGCTATCCTACAATGAGCAGTTCTTC.

This clonotype showed up just a few times. The genes are TRBV5-5 and TRBJ2-3, with D unresolved. The CDR3 is made up of 15 amino acids. The germline V gene has CDR1 SGHKS and CDR2 YYEKEE (reference sequence). The ends were cut back, 2 bases at V and 0 bases at J, with 10 bases in the middle. The CDR3 spells CASSFFQSSTDTQYF. In DNA form, the CDR3 reads TGTGCCAGCAGCTTCTTCCAATCTAGCACAGATACGCAGTATTTT.

As for this clonotype: Germline is not matched at one junction end, which may reflect a read error. The J gene is TRBJ2-5, the V gene TRBV4-3, with a possible D match to TRBD2 (5 bases). Per the germline V gene, CDR1 is LGHNA and CDR2 is YSLEER. The CDR3 has 16 amino acids. The CDR3 region is CASSLRRIQETGAQYF. The CDR3 DNA is TGTGCCAGCAGCCTCAGACGGATCCAAGAGACCGGGGCCCAGTACTTC.

This clonotype has more than one count but fewer than ten. The chain recombines TRBV7-8 with TRBJ2-7; D uncertain. The CDR3 runs 16 residues. From germline, CDR1 is SGHVS and CDR2 FQNEAQ. Trimming shortened V by 1 base and J by 0 bases, and 13 bases separated the two germline ends. The CDR3 sequence is CASSLVSALSSYEQYF. In DNA, the CDR3 is TGTGCCAGCAGCTTAGTTTCCGCTCTCAGCTCCTACGAGCAGTACTTC.

This clonotype has ten or more counts. V and J are TRBV2 and TRBJ1-5, with D uncertain. Germline lookup yields CDR1 SNHLY and CDR2 FYNNEI. Trimming cost V 6 bases and J 7 bases, with 10 bases left between them. This CDR3 region has 12 residues. The chain's CDR3 is CASRGEGQPQHF. The CDR3 nucleotides are TGTGCCAGCAGGGGCGAAGGCCAGCCCCAGCATTTT.

In its sample, this clonotype was seen many times. The chain is built from TRBV6-2 or TRBV6-3 and TRBJ2-7; D is perhaps TRBD1 (6 bases). This CDR3 region has 14 residues. V was pared by 6 bases and J by 0 bases, with 12 bases between. Germline V CDR1 and CDR2: MNHEY, SVGEGT. In nucleotides, the CDR3 is TGTGCCAGCAGCGACAGGTCCCGCTCCTACGAGCAGTACTTC. Its protein is CASSDRSRSYEQYF.

The chain is built from TRBV6-6 and TRBJ2-7, with TRBD1 matching over 9 bases. The germline V gene encodes CDR1 MNHNY and CDR2 SVGAGI (reference sequence). The CDR3 sequence is 14 residues long. With 6 bases clipped from V and 4 bases from J, the junction kept 7 bases outside the gene matches. CDR3 DNA sequence: TGTGCCAGCAGGGACGGACAGGGGTCGTACGAGCAGTACTTC. As protein: CASRDGQGSYEQYF.

This clonotype was counted many times. V usage is TRBV27 and J usage is TRBJ1-1; no clear D. V was trimmed by 5 bases and J by 0 bases, leaving 10 bases between them. The CDR3 loop spans 14 amino acids. The V gene's germline CDR1 is MNHEY and CDR2 SMNVEV (reference sequence). The chain's CDR3 is CASSPTDLNTEAFF. The CDR3 bases are TGTGCCAGCAGTCCCACCGACTTGAACACTGAAGCTTTCTTT.

This clonotype was counted ten times or more. CDR3 amino acids: CSARDHRGREQYF. The DNA for the CDR3 is TGCAGTGCTAGGGACCACAGGGGACGCGAGCAGTACTTC. The rearrangement links TRBV20-1 to TRBJ2-7; 7 bases agree with TRBD1. The CDR3 extends over 13 amino acids. CDR1 DFQATT and CDR2 SNEGSKA come from the germline V gene (reference sequence). J was trimmed by 6 bases and V by 3 bases; bases with no gene match: 8.

The V and J genes are TRBV4-3 and TRBJ1-4; no clear D gene. Germline CDR1 and CDR2: LGHNA and YSLEER. The CDR3 extends over 16 amino acids. The ends were cut back, 0 bases at V and 6 bases at J, with 14 bases in the middle. The CDR3 DNA is TGCGCCAGCAGCCAAGATCATGGGCACACGTATGAAAAACTGTTTTTT. It specifies CASSQDHGHTYEKLFF.

This clonotype came up a few times. The chain links TRBV4-2 to TRBJ2-7; unclear D gene. Trimming left V 4 bases short and J 2 bases short, with 12 bases between. The CDR3 is made up of 14 amino acids. CDR1 and CDR2 (germline): LGHNA, YNFKEQ. CDR3 loop: CASSPGSEAYEQYF. CDR3 nucleotides: TGTGCCAGCAGCCCTGGGTCGGAAGCCTACGAGCAGTACTTC.

CDR3 DNA sequence: TGTGCCAGCAGTTCGAATATACCAAGTTCACCCCTCCACTTT. Residues: CASSSNIPSSPLHF. V is TRBV6-2 or TRBV6-3 and J is TRBJ1-6; no definite D call. V was trimmed by 4 bases and J by 9 bases, leaving 13 bases between them. This CDR3 has 14 residues. Looked up from germline, CDR1 is MNHEY and CDR2 is SVGEGT.

V usage is TRBV12-3 or TRBV12-4 and J usage is TRBJ2-7; D may be TRBD2 (5 bases). CDR3 size: 13 residues. V lost 5 bases to trimming and J lost 10 bases, with 18 bases between them. The CDR3 nucleotides read TGTGCCAGCAGTACCCCGGGAACCGCTCGTCAGTACTTC. As protein: CASSTPGTARQYF.

This chain connects TRBV29-1 to TRBJ2-5; no definite D call. V was trimmed by 6 bases and J by 4 bases, leaving 9 bases between them. Germline values: CDR1 SQVTM, CDR2 ANQGSEA. The length of the CDR3 is 11 residues. The chain's CDR3 is CSVGHGETQYF. The CDR3 DNA reads TGCAGCGTAGGCCATGGAGAGACCCAGTACTTC.

This rearrangement joins TRBV28 to TRBJ2-2, with TRBD2 identical over 16 bases. J was trimmed by 6 bases and V by 8 bases; bases with no gene match: 0. Germline CDR1 and CDR2: MDHEN and SYDVKM. The CDR3 consists of 14 residues. The CDR3 reads CASGTSGGAGELFF. The DNA of the CDR3 is TGTGCCAGCGGGACTAGCGGGGGGGCCGGGGAGCTGTTTTTT.

This chain connects TRBV20-1 to TRBJ2-3, with 12 bases aligning to TRBD2. The CDR3 is 15 residues long. The V segment lost 6 bases and the J segment 5 bases; nucleotides outside the gene matches: 9. Germline V gene data show CDR1 as DFQATT and CDR2 as SNEGSKA (reference sequence). The CDR3 nucleotides are TGCAGTGCCCCGACTAGCGGGAGTAATGTAGATACGCAGTATTTT. Translated, it gives CSAPTSGSNVDTQYF.

The chain links TRBV27 to TRBJ2-1, with TRBD2 matching 9 bases. V shed 6 bases, J shed 6 bases, and the junction held 6 bases outside the gene matches. CDR3 length: 14 amino acids. Germline assignment: CDR1 MNHEY and CDR2 SMNVEV (reference sequence). The CDR3 is CASSPLAGINEQFF. The DNA of the CDR3 is TGTGCCAGCAGCCCTCTAGCGGGAATCAATGAGCAGTTCTTC.

In its sample, this clonotype was seen many times. This chain uses TRBV7-2 with TRBJ2-1, with D unresolved. The CDR3 contains 14 residues. V was trimmed by 3 bases and J by 8 bases, leaving 14 bases between them. Looked up from germline, CDR1 is SGHTA and CDR2 is FQGNSA. In nucleotides, the CDR3 is TGTGCCAGCAGCTTTTATGGTAGTGGGCATGAGCAGTTCTTC. It codes for CASSFYGSGHEQFF.

This clonotype was counted between two and nine times. This chain links TRBV9 with TRBJ2-2, with D unresolved. Deletions cut 0 bases from V and 6 bases from J, with 18 bases between. CDR1 is SGDLS and CDR2 is YYNGEE in the germline V gene. CDR3 size: 17 residues. The CDR3 loop reads CASSVDEIGRGAGELFF. DNA for the CDR3: TGTGCCAGCAGCGTAGACGAGATAGGGCGTGGGGCCGGGGAGCTGTTTTTT.

The rearrangement links TRBV7-2 to TRBJ2-3; 8 nucleotides agree with TRBD2. The CDR3 covers 15 residues. CDR1 is SGHTA and CDR2 is FQGNSA in the germline V gene. With V trimmed by 7 bases and J by 2 bases, 8 bases remained unmatched. CDR3 residues: CASNRASGYTDTQYF. The CDR3 region has the DNA TGTGCCAGCAACCGGGCTAGCGGGTACACAGATACGCAGTATTTT. The full variable domain, in which reference TRBV7-2 and TRBJ2-3 provide the parts outside the CDR3, is GAGVSQSPSNKVTEKGKDVELRCDPISGHTALYWYRQSLGQGLEFLIYFQGNSAPDKSGLPSDRFSAERTGGSVSTLTIQRTQQEDSAVYLCASNRASGYTDTQYFGPGTRLTVL.

Many counts were recorded for this clonotype. The chain combines TRBV7-9 with TRBJ1-5; no definite D call. Germline V gene lookup returns CDR1 SEHNR and CDR2 FQNEAQ (reference sequence). V lost 5 bases and J 3 bases, leaving 11 bases between the germline ends. The length of the CDR3 is 14 residues. The CDR3 loop is CASSHSGANQPQHF. CDR3 DNA sequence: TGTGCCAGCAGCCACTCAGGAGCCAATCAGCCCCAGCATTTT.

V gene TRBV15 combines with J gene TRBJ2-3; possibly TRBD1 for D (5 bases). The V end lost 7 bases, the J end lost 1 base, and 9 bases lay between the germline ends. The CDR3 extends over 13 amino acids. Germline values: CDR1 LNHNV, CDR2 YYDKDF (reference sequence). CDR3 sequence reads: CATNKGRTDTQYF. In DNA, the CDR3 is TGTGCCACCAACAAGGGGCGCACAGATACGCAGTATTTT.

This chain connects TRBV4-1 to TRBJ2-1, with 14 bases identical to TRBD2. V was pared by 11 bases and J by 1 base, with 7 bases of the junction left unmatched. CDR3 length equals 16 residues. Germline CDR1 and CDR2: MGHRA and YSYEKL. CDR3 in amino acids: CASGTSGSRSYNEQFF. CDR3 DNA: TGCGCCTCCGGGACTAGCGGGAGTAGGTCCTACAATGAGCAGTTCTTC.

This clonotype was found a few times. V and J are TRBV5-1 and TRBJ2-3; no firm D call. Germline V gene sequence: CDR1 SGHRS, CDR2 YFSETQ. The ends were cut back, 0 bases at V and 10 bases at J, with 6 bases in the middle. This CDR3 is built from 11 residues. CDR3 sequence reads: CASSLGGAQYF. CDR3 nucleotides: TGCGCCAGCAGCTTGGGCGGTGCGCAGTATTTT.

The CDR3 reads CASSLKGNNEQFF. The CDR3 nucleotides are TGTGCCAGCAGTTTAAAGGGCAACAATGAGCAGTTCTTC. V is TRBV12-3 or TRBV12-4 and J is TRBJ2-1; no firm D call. The CDR3 is made up of 13 amino acids. The V gene lost 2 bases and the J gene lost 5 bases, with 7 bases spanning the gap.

This clonotype has only a few counts. The chain recombines TRBV6-1 with TRBJ2-1; D is uncertain. CDR1 and CDR2 from the germline V gene are MNHNS and SASEGT. The CDR3 is made up of 13 amino acids. With 2 bases removed from V and 2 bases from J, the gap between germline ends came to 4 bases. The CDR3 here is CASSESTYNEQFF. The CDR3 DNA follows: TGTGCCAGCAGTGAAAGCACCTACAATGAGCAGTTCTTC.